Sequencing of this TCR beta chain was carried out in a study of blood T cells in healthy people across ages. Study results and limitations: Researchers judged that diversity estimates from one million T cells fell short of true values. Getting older went along with TCR beta diversity per million T cells dropping roughly linearly.

With a J-beta primer mix and a sample-barcoded 5' primer, a second PCR ran about 6 to 11 cycles. MiXCR, applied by TCRdb to the 5' RACE reads, yields one record per CDR3 protein. The sample includes about 600,000 distinct CDR3 sequences, more than 45% of them seen just once. For this clonotype: The antigen is not known.

This clonotype originated in an elderly man in good health. Sequenced input: blood.

The CDR3 loop reads CATSDPGQGDTGELFF. In DNA, the CDR3 is TGTGCCACCAGTGACCCCGGACAGGGAGACACCGGGGAGCTGTTTTTT. This chain joins TRBV24-1 and TRBJ2-2, with TRBD1 matching over 8 bases. This CDR3 is built from 16 residues. J lost 3 bases, V lost 4 bases, and 6 bases had no gene match. Germline CDR1 is KGHDR and CDR2 is SFDVKD.